This section outlines one TCR beta chain sequence together with its context. Its antigen is not identified. This sample stems from a study of T cells in localized non-small cell lung cancer. Study-level points and caveats: A denser population of T cells in blood accompanied longer overall survival. Tumor showed lower T cell clonality than uninvolved adjacent lung, where it was highest. Adjacent lung was found to contain a median roughly 60 of the top 100 tumor clones. A single tumor region was sequenced, leaving heterogeneity possible.

The data were produced by immunoSEQ multiplex PCR, yet TCRdb's version contains in-frame clones alone and is incomplete. The repertoire consists of over 20,000 clones, with 80% to 85% occurring once and the leading ten covering approximately 5.1%. CDR1 and CDR2 from the germline V gene are SNHLY and FYNNEI. The V end lost 7 bases, the J end lost 5 bases, and 17 bases lay between the germline ends. There are 14 residues in the CDR3. This TCR came from a man between 40 and 69 years old with stage II lung adenocarcinoma. The chain employs TRBV2 and TRBJ1-2; D gene uncertain. The sample was PBMCs, taken before any cancer treatment. CDR3 DNA sequence: TGTGCCAGCATCCCGGACCTCCAGACTTATGGCTACACCTTC. This sequence encodes CASIPDLQTYGYTF. Looking up the rest from reference TRBV2 and TRBJ1-2 gives the full variable domain: EPEVTQTPSHQVTQMGQEVILRCVPISNHLYFYWYRQILGQKVEFLVSFYNNEISEKSEIFDDQFSVERPDGSNFTLKIRSTKLEDSAMYFCASIPDLQTYGYTFGSGTRLTVV.